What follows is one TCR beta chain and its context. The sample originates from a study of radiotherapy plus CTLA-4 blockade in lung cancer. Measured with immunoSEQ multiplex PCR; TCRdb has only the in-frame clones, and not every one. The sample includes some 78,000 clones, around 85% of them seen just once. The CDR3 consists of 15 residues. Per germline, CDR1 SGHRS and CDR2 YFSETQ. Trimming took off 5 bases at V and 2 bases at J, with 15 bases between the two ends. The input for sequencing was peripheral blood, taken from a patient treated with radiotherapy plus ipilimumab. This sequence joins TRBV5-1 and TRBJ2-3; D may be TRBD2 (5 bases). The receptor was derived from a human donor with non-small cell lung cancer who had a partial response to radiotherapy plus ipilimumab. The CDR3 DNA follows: TGCGCCAGCAGTTTCAGCGGCACAACCACAGATACGCAGTATTTT. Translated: CASSFSGTTTDTQYF. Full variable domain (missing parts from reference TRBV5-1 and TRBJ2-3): KAGVTQTPRYLIKTRGQQVTLSCSPISGHRSVSWYQQTPGQGLQFLFEYFSETQRNKGNFPGRFSGRQFSNSRSEMNVSTLELGDSALYLCASSFSGTTTDTQYFGPGTRLTVL.